Listed below are T cell receptor beta chains from one sample, sequenced in a study of blood T cell repertoires in COVID-19. TCRdb's table, derived via immunoSEQ multiplex PCR, lists solely in-frame clones and lacks some. The repertoire holds approximately 100,000 clones, with around 85% as singletons. Sample: peripheral blood. The receptors here all came from a man aged 65 to 85 with active or convalescent COVID-19. Each CDR3 is given without its conserved first and last residue.

j_gene | v_gene | CDR3aa
TRBJ2-3 | TRBV11-2 | ASSTRTGPKRPDTQY
TRBJ1-1 | TRBV6-5 | ASSRPGQEVEAF
TRBJ1-1 | TRBV10-1 | ASSEGQYTEAF
TRBJ1-6 | TRBV27 | ASSFSPLVADSPLH
TRBJ1-2 | TRBV28 | ASSLSGHGYT
TRBJ1-4 | TRBV6-5 | ASSTQQGGEKLF
TRBJ2-4 | TRBV14 | ASSLGQAPNIQY
TRBJ2-4 | TRBV29-1 | SVEFGKNIQY
TRBJ2-1 | TRBV6-5 | ASSSEGLAFHNEQF
TRBJ2-7 | TRBV5-1 | ASSLGGTSSSYEQY
TRBJ2-5 | TRBV5-1 | ASSPGGPEGTQY
TRBJ1-1 | TRBV27 | ASSSAGRNTEAF
TRBJ2-7 | TRBV12-3/TRBV12-4 | ASSTRTVTRQY
TRBJ2-3 | TRBV5-4 | ASSTDRTDTQY
TRBJ2-1 | TRBV4-1 | ASSSELADNEQF
TRBJ1-2 | TRBV3-1/TRBV3-2 | ASSQARTSGYT
TRBJ1-4 | TRBV4-1 | ASSRSPGQRNEKLF
TRBJ2-5 | TRBV27 | ASGLAGEETQY
TRBJ2-6 | TRBV25-1 | ASSEARVGANVLT
TRBJ1-5 | TRBV28 | ASSPPGGYSNQPQH
TRBJ2-3 | TRBV25-1 | ASSLGPADTQY
TRBJ2-3 | TRBV29-1 | SVRIGQRSTDTLY
TRBJ1-5 | TRBV5-1 | ASREMVGQPQH
TRBJ1-3 | TRBV7-8 | ASSLGGEGNTIY
TRBJ2-7 | TRBV5-1 | ASRGHYEQY
TRBJ2-1 | TRBV9 | ASSPPGGSYNEQF
TRBJ2-7 | TRBV7-3 | ASSANPGLAYEQY
TRBJ1-2 | TRBV10-3 | AISETESSYT
TRBJ2-7 | TRBV28 | ASSSAGTSGTYEQY
TRBJ2-4 | TRBV4-1 | ASSQDETVAKNIQY
TRBJ2-1 | TRBV20-1 | SAIQVEQF
TRBJ1-4 | TRBV30 | AWSSGEKLF
TRBJ1-4 | TRBV6-2/TRBV6-3 | ASSPFKGEKLF
TRBJ2-2 | TRBV24-1 | ATSDFDKTSTGELF
TRBJ2-1 | TRBV9 | ASSGNPASGNEQF
TRBJ1-2 | TRBV10-3 | AISDGDRGLGYT
TRBJ1-2 | TRBV10-3 | AIAGGVARGYT
TRBJ1-2 | TRBV18 | ASSPDRNYGYT
TRBJ1-3 | TRBV19 | ASKTASGNTIY
TRBJ1-5 | TRBV2 | ASSGGLQELPQH
TRBJ1-2 | TRBV29-1 | SVDGDTSGYT
TRBJ1-1 | TRBV19 | ASSLRGINTEAF
TRBJ1-2 | TRBV11-2 | ASSPPFGRGPLGYGYT
TRBJ2-5 | TRBV19 | ASSIGNRQETQY
TRBJ2-3 | TRBV5-1 | ASSSGQGSTDTQY
TRBJ1-6 | TRBV9 | ASSGTPGGSPLH
TRBJ1-2 | TRBV10-2 | ASRDSFSYGYT
TRBJ2-1 | TRBV6-1 | ASSDLLALGYNEQF
TRBJ1-6 | TRBV3-1/TRBV3-2 | ASSHRLQGARSPLH
TRBJ2-7 | TRBV30 | AWSRGQGIVEQY
TRBJ2-1 | TRBV4-1 | ASSGMPGLAGPYNEQF
TRBJ2-1 | TRBV27 | ASSLEGGSAF
TRBJ1-1 | TRBV5-4 | ASSRQGSDTEAF
TRBJ2-7 | TRBV3-1/TRBV3-2 | ASSPTTSTSYEQY